The text below deals with one T cell receptor beta chain. This sample was taken from a study of control samples from healthy donors and cancer patients. The CDR3 spans 15 residues. The germline gives CDR1 KGHDR, CDR2 SFDVKD. Trimming shortened V by 4 bases and J by 4 bases, and 13 bases separated the two germline ends. The protocol was immunoSEQ multiplex PCR, while the TCRdb copy is restricted to in-frame clones and leaves out a portion. The table includes 70,000 to 75,000 clones, roughly 86% detected once. This chain connects TRBV24-1 to TRBJ1-5; D call uncertain. The sequence came from a man in his 60s with lung cancer. The source material was PBMCs. CDR3 in DNA: TGTGCCACCAGTGACCCCCGTTGGGGTAATCAGCCCCAGCATTTT. Its protein product is CATSDPRWGNQPQHF.